A single sample is the source of the 27 T cell receptor beta chains below, sequenced in a study of blood T cell repertoires in COVID-19. Sequencing was performed with immunoSEQ multiplex PCR; in TCRdb, only in-frame clones are kept and a portion is missing. The table lists more than 55,000 clones, around three quarters of them singletons. Sequenced material: peripheral blood. The receptors were sampled from a man in his 60s with acute or convalescent COVID-19.

This clone has a single count. V usage is TRBV25-1 and J usage is TRBJ2-1; 11 nucleotides agree with TRBD1. The CDR3 is 15 residues long. V shed 6 bases and J 8 bases; nucleotides not matched to a gene: 9. The germline CDR1 and CDR2 sequences are MGHDK and SYGVNS. CDR3 protein: CASSSPGQGGYEQFF. CDR3 in DNA: TGTGCCAGCAGCTCTCCGGGACAGGGGGGGTATGAGCAGTTCTTC.

The rearrangement links TRBV13 to TRBJ2-1; 7 bases are a match to TRBD2. From germline, CDR1 is PRHDT and CDR2 FYEKMQ (reference sequence). J lost 0 bases, V lost 3 bases, and 5 bases had no gene match. There are 16 residues in the CDR3. The CDR3 is CASSLSSSGSYNEQFF. CDR3 DNA sequence: TGTGCCAGCAGCTTGTCCTCTAGCGGCTCCTACAATGAGCAGTTCTTC.

The chain joins TRBV2 to TRBJ1-2; 7 bases match TRBD1. Germline-derived CDR1 and CDR2 are SNHLY and FYNNEI. This CDR3 region has 13 residues. V trimming: 6 bases; J trimming: 8 bases; junction bases outside the gene matches: 9. The CDR3 region is CASSDTGDGGYTF. As DNA, the CDR3 is TGTGCCAGCAGCGATACAGGGGACGGAGGCTACACCTTC.

The chain uses TRBV9 and TRBJ2-3, with D perhaps matching TRBD2 (5 bases). This CDR3 has 13 residues. Germline V gives CDR1 SGDLS, CDR2 YYNGEE. The V and J ends lost 2 bases and 2 bases respectively, with 6 bases between them. The CDR3 bases are TGTGCCAGCAGCGTGGACTTCACAGATACGCAGTATTTT. Its translation: CASSVDFTDTQYF.

The chain recombines TRBV2 with TRBJ2-7; a weak D match, TRBD2 (5 bases). Trimming removed 2 bases at V and 6 bases at J, with 14 bases between. This CDR3 is built from 14 residues. Germline CDR1 and CDR2: SNHLY and FYNNEI. CDR3 amino acids: CASSEKGADLEQYF. The DNA for the CDR3 is TGTGCCAGCAGTGAAAAGGGAGCGGACCTCGAGCAGTACTTC.

The chain is built from TRBV9 and TRBJ2-7, with 8 positions matching TRBD2. Losses at the gene ends were 4 bases for V and 4 bases for J; bases not matched to a gene: 10. The CDR3 is made up of 15 amino acids. Germline CDR1 and CDR2: SGDLS and YYNGEE. The CDR3 DNA reads as TGTGCCAGCAGCCCAGGAGGGACTAGATGGTACGAGCAGTACTTC. Translated, it gives CASSPGGTRWYEQYF.

The chain couples TRBV7-3 to TRBJ1-1; 7 bases line up with TRBD1. The CDR3 runs to 13 residues. V lost 1 base to trimming and J lost 7 bases; unmatched junction nucleotides: 3. The germline V gene encodes CDR1 SGHTA and CDR2 FQGTGA. In DNA form, the CDR3 reads TGTGCCAGCAGCTTAATACGGGACAGTGAAGCTTTCTTT. This codes for CASSLIRDSEAFF.

The V gene is TRBV30, the J gene TRBJ1-2; D might be TRBD1 (6 bases). Germline V gene lookup returns CDR1 GTSNPN and CDR2 SVGIG (reference sequence). V dropped 5 bases and J dropped 0 bases, with 22 bases sitting between them. CDR3 size: 17 residues. The CDR3, as DNA: TGTGCCTGGCTTATTGGCAAGGGGACAACTGCTAACTATGGCTACACCTTC. It is translated as CAWLIGKGTTANYGYTF. Supplemented by reference TRBV30 and TRBJ1-2, the full variable domain reads SQTIHQWPATLVQPVGSPLSLECTVEGTSNPNLYWYRQAAGRGLQLLFYSVGIGQISSEVPQNLSASRPQDRQFILSSKKLLLSDSGFYLCAWLIGKGTTANYGYTFGSGTRLTVV.

J is TRBJ2-7 and V is TRBV24-1; the D gene is possibly TRBD1 (6 bases). V was pared by 3 bases and J by 6 bases, with 8 bases between. There are 12 residues in the CDR3. Looked up from germline, CDR1 is KGHDR and CDR2 is SFDVKD. The CDR3 sequence is CATSDQGSEQYF. DNA for the CDR3: TGTGCCACCAGTGATCAGGGGAGCGAGCAGTACTTC.

The chain has TRBV5-6 and TRBJ1-3; possible D gene TRBD1, 6 bases. This CDR3 has 14 amino acids. The germline CDR1 and CDR2 sequences are SGHDT and YYEEEE. V gave up 3 bases and J gave up 4 bases, with 11 bases separating them. This CDR3 reads CASSSRTAGNTIYF. The DNA for the CDR3 is TGTGCCAGCAGCTCAAGGACAGCCGGAAACACCATATATTTT.

The chain carries TRBV12-3 or TRBV12-4 and TRBJ1-2, with D unresolved. This CDR3 contains 12 residues. The ends were cut back, 6 bases at V and 6 bases at J, with 11 bases in the middle. CDR3 DNA: TGTGCCAGCAGGTCATCAGAGGATGGCTACACCTTC. Residues: CASRSSEDGYTF.

This sequence joins TRBV24-1 and TRBJ2-3, with 9 nucleotides matching TRBD2. CDR1 is KGHDR and CDR2 is SFDVKD in the germline V gene. This CDR3 is built from 15 residues. The V segment lost 2 bases and the J segment 2 bases; nucleotides outside the gene matches: 1. DNA of the CDR3: TGTGCCACCAGTGATTCTAGCGGGGTCACAGATACGCAGTATTTT. Translating it yields CATSDSSGVTDTQYF.

V and J are TRBV7-9 and TRBJ2-1; 11 bases align to TRBD1. The CDR3 length is 15 residues. Germline V CDR1 and CDR2: SEHNR, FQNEAQ (reference sequence). Trimming took 4 bases from V and 2 from J; bases not matched to a gene: 1. CDR3 DNA: TGTGCCAGCAGCTCGGGACAGGGGGCCTACAATGAGCAGTTCTTC. Translating it yields CASSSGQGAYNEQFF.

The chain combines TRBV6-6 with TRBJ2-7, with TRBD2 matching over 7 bases. CDR3 length: 13 residues. CDR1 MNHNY and CDR2 SVGAGI come from the germline V gene (reference sequence). Germline trimming cut 8 bases from V and 1 base from J; bases unmatched to any gene: 5. CDR3 DNA: TGTGCCAGCGGGCTAGCGGCTTCCTACGAGCAGTACTTC. This gives the protein CASGLAASYEQYF.

The chain is built from TRBV7-3 and TRBJ2-1; 13 bases line up with TRBD2. The V segment lost 5 bases and the J segment 10 bases; nucleotides outside the gene matches: 5. Germline-derived CDR1 and CDR2 are SGHTA and FQGTGA. CDR3 length: 14 amino acids. The DNA for the CDR3 is TGTGCCAGCAGCCCCACTAGCGGGGGGGCCGAGCAGTTCTTC. Encoded protein: CASSPTSGGAEQFF.

This chain connects TRBV7-2 to TRBJ1-2, with D possibly being TRBD1 (6 bases). The CDR3 runs to 13 residues. Trimming cost V 6 bases and J 6 bases, with 14 bases left between them. Germline loops: CDR1 SGHTA, CDR2 FQGNSA. This chain's CDR3 is CASSQDRMDGYTF. CDR3 bases: TGTGCCAGCAGTCAGGACAGAATGGATGGCTACACCTTC.

This clone was seen once. This sequence joins TRBV11-2 and TRBJ2-7; D possibly corresponds to TRBD2 (5 bases). The CDR3 runs 15 residues. CDR1 and CDR2 from the germline V gene are SGHAT and FQNNGV. V shed 1 base and J shed 2 bases, with 12 bases lying between them. The DNA for the CDR3 is TGTGCCAGCAGCTTAGGAGGTAGCGAAACCTACGAGCAGTACTTC. Residues: CASSLGGSETYEQYF.

A single count supports this clone. This rearrangement joins TRBV14 to TRBJ1-2; 8 positions agree with TRBD1. Trimming cost V 2 bases and J 4 bases; bases outside gene matches: 6. The CDR3 totals 15 residues. The germline V gene encodes CDR1 SGHDN and CDR2 FVKESK. The CDR3 sequence: CASSQSRGQAYGYTF. DNA for the CDR3: TGTGCCAGCAGCCAATCCCGGGGACAGGCCTATGGCTACACCTTC.

This clone appeared a few times. The chain couples TRBV7-3 to TRBJ2-3; 10 nucleotides line up with TRBD1. J was trimmed by 11 bases and V by 5 bases; bases with no gene match: 4. Germline CDR1 SGHTA, CDR2 FQGTGA. The length of the CDR3 is 12 residues. The CDR3 sequence: CASSVTGGVQYF. The CDR3 region has the DNA TGTGCCAGCAGCGTGACAGGGGGCGTGCAGTATTTT.

The genes are TRBV30 and TRBJ1-2, with D unclear. CDR3 length: 12 residues. The V and J ends lost 7 bases and 7 bases respectively, with 16 bases between them. Germline CDR1 is GTSNPN and CDR2 is SVGIG (reference sequence). CDR3 region: CASREGGVGYTF. In DNA, the CDR3 is TGTGCCTCCCGGGAGGGAGGCGTTGGCTACACCTTC.

The chain combines TRBV7-2 with TRBJ1-1; D is ambiguous. From germline, CDR1 is SGHTA and CDR2 FQGNSA. Between the trimmed V and J ends, which lost 6 bases and 1 base, there was a span of 9 bases. The CDR3 is made up of 13 amino acids. CDR3 in amino acids: CASSRRGNTEAFF. DNA for the CDR3: TGTGCCAGCAGTAGGCGGGGGAACACTGAAGCTTTCTTT.

The V gene is TRBV28, the J gene TRBJ2-1; D ambiguous. The CDR3 is 12 residues long. Germline loops: CDR1 MDHEN, CDR2 SYDVKM. The germline V and J ends were trimmed by 6 bases and 9 bases, with 12 bases remaining between them. In nucleotides, the CDR3 is TGTGCCAGCAGCCTAAGATGGAGTGAGCAGTTCTTC. It specifies CASSLRWSEQFF. The complete variable domain, with remaining parts taken from reference TRBV28 and TRBJ2-1, reads DVKVTQSSRYLVKRTGEKVFLECVQDMDHENMFWYRQDPGLGLRLIYFSYDVKMKEKGDIPEGYSVSREKKERFSLILESASTNQTSMYLCASSLRWSEQFFGPGTRLTVL.

The J gene is TRBJ2-2, the V gene TRBV27; the D gene is possibly TRBD2 (5 bases). The CDR3 extends over 13 amino acids. The V end lost 6 bases, the J end lost 4 bases, and 9 bases lay between the germline ends. Per germline, CDR1 MNHEY and CDR2 SMNVEV (reference sequence). The DNA of the CDR3 is TGTGCCAGCAGACTAGGAGGCACCGGGGAGCTGTTTTTT. This codes for CASRLGGTGELFF.

This chain connects TRBV11-3 to TRBJ1-6; 12 positions agree with TRBD1. CDR1 SGHNT and CDR2 YENEEA come from the germline V gene. This CDR3 contains 18 residues. Germline trimming cut 4 bases from V and 7 bases from J; bases unmatched to any gene: 11. DNA of the CDR3: TGTGCCAGCAGCTCAGACCCGGGACAGGGGGCATTAAATTCACCCCTCCACTTT. It encodes CASSSDPGQGALNSPLHF.

The chain is built from TRBV4-1 and TRBJ1-6, with 7 positions matching TRBD1. Germline V gene data show CDR1 as MGHRA and CDR2 as YSYEKL. V lost 4 bases, J lost 7 bases, and 4 bases stayed unmatched. The CDR3 runs 14 residues. The CDR3 region has the DNA TGCGCCAGCAGCCGGGACAGCCAGAATTCACCCCTCCACTTT. Its protein product is CASSRDSQNSPLHF.

The chain is built from TRBV5-5 and TRBJ1-2, with D uncertain. The germline gives CDR1 SGHKS, CDR2 YYEKEE (reference sequence). V was cut by 4 bases and J by 2 bases, with 9 bases left in between. CDR3 length: 13 residues. The CDR3 is CASSPDWNYGYTF. The DNA for the CDR3 is TGTGCCAGCAGCCCGGACTGGAACTATGGCTACACCTTC.

The rearrangement links TRBV27 to TRBJ1-4; 8 nucleotides agree with TRBD1. The CDR3 length is 16 residues. CDR1 MNHEY and CDR2 SMNVEV come from the germline V gene (reference sequence). V was clipped by 8 bases and J by 4 bases; unmatched bases: 12. CDR3 sequence (DNA): TGTGCCAGCTGCCGGACAGGGCGAGGGATTAATGAAAAACTGTTTTTT. Protein sequence: CASCRTGRGINEKLFF.